This TCR beta chain was identified in a study of technical replicates of blood from a few donors. The V gene's germline CDR1 is MNHNS and CDR2 SASEGT. Trimming cost V 3 bases and J 0 bases, with 12 bases left between them. This CDR3 spans 16 amino acids. Only in-frame clones appear in the TCRdb table, and some are missing; sequencing was by immunoSEQ multiplex PCR. This table holds roughly 68,000 clones, about 97% found once. Sequenced material: T cells isolated from PBMCs. This clonotype was sampled from a human donor in good health. V is TRBV6-1 and J is TRBJ1-5, with D unclear. This chain's CDR3 is CASSDRGGNSNQPQHF. In DNA, the CDR3 is TGTGCCAGCAGTGATCGAGGCGGCAATAGCAATCAGCCCCAGCATTTT.